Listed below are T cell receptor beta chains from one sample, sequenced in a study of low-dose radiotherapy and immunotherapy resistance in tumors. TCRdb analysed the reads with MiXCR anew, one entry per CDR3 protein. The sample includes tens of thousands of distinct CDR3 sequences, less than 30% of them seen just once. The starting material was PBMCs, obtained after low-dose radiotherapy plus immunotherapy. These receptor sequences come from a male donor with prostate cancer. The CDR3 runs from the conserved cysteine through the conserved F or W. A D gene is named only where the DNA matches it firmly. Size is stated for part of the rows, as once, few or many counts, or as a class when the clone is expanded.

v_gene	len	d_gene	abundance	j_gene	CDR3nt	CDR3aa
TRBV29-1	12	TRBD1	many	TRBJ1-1	TGCAGCGGACGACAGGGGAACACTGAAGCTTTCTTT	CSGRQGNTEAFF
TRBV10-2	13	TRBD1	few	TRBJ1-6	TGCGCCACTTCGACAGGGGCTCTTTCACCCCTCCACTTT	CATSTGALSPLHF
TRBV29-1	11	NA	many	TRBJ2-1	TGCAGCGCTGCGGTGGGCAATGAGCAGTTCTTC	CSAAVGNEQFF
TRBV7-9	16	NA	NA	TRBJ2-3	TGTGCCAGCAGCTTAGTATCATCGGGATTCACAGATACGCAGTATTTT	CASSLVSSGFTDTQYF
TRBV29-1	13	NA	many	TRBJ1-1	TGCAGCGTCCCGGGCCTCCCGAACACTGAAGCTTTCTTT	CSVPGLPNTEAFF
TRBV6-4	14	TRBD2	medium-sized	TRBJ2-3	TGTGCCAGCAGTGAGGCGGGAGGCACAGATACGCAGTATTTT	CASSEAGGTDTQYF
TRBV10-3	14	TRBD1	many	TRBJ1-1	TGTGCCATCAGCGCCGGGACAGGGGCGTTCGAAGCTTTCTTT	CAISAGTGAFEAFF
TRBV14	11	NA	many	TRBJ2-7	TGTGCCAGCAGCAGGGGCTACGAGCAGTACTTC	CASSRGYEQYF
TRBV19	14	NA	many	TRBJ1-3	TGTGCCAGTAGCCCCGGGGCAGCTGGAAACACCATATATTTT	CASSPGAAGNTIYF
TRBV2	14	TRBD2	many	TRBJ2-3	TGTGCCAGCAGTGCTAGCGGGGGGTCAAATACGCAGTATTTT	CASSASGGSNTQYF
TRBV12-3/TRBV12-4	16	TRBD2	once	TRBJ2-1	TGTGCCAGCAGACGTTTGCGGGAGTTGTCCTACAATGAGCAGTTCTTC	CASRRLRELSYNEQFF
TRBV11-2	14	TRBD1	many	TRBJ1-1	TGTGCCAGCAGCCCGGGACAGGGGAACACTGAAGCTTTCTTT	CASSPGQGNTEAFF
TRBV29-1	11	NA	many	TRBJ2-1	TGCAGCGGCCTTTACTGGGATGAGCAGTTCTTC	CSGLYWDEQFF
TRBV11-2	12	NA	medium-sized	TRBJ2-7	TGTGCCAGCCTGGGCAGGTCCTACGAGCAGTACTTC	CASLGRSYEQYF
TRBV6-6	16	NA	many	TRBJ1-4	TGTGCCAGCAGTCCCCGCCCAGGGCAGGGAATGGAAAAACTGTTTTTT	CASSPRPGQGMEKLFF
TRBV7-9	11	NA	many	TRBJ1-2	TGTGCCAGCAGCTTGGATCGGGGCTACACCTTC	CASSLDRGYTF
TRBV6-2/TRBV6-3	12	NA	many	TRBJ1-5	TGTGCCAGTGGACAAGTCAATCAGCCCCAGCATTTT	CASGQVNQPQHF
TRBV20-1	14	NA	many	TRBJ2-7	TGCAGTGCTAGAGATCAGGGCGGCCGATACGAGCAGTACTTC	CSARDQGGRYEQYF
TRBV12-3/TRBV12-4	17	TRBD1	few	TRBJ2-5	TGTGCCAGCAGTTTCAGTTCTCGGACAGGCCTTCAAGAGACCCAGTACTTC	CASSFSSRTGLQETQYF
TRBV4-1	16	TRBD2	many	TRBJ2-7	TGCGCCAGCAGCCAAGGGCGCGTGGGAGGGACCCACGAGCAGTACTTC	CASSQGRVGGTHEQYF
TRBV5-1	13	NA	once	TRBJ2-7	TGCGCCAGCAGTACCTCCGACTTCTACGAGCAGTACTTC	CASSTSDFYEQYF
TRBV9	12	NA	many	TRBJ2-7	TGTGCCAGCAGCCCCACAGGCTACGAGCAGTACTTC	CASSPTGYEQYF
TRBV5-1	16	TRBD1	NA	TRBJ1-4	TGCGCCAGCAGCTTGGCCCCGACAGGGATTAATGAAAAACTGTTTTTT	CASSLAPTGINEKLFF
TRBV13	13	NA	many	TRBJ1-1	TGTGCCAGCAGCTTAAGACAGCGCACTGAAGCTTTCTTT	CASSLRQRTEAFF
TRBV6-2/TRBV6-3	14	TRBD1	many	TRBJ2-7	TGTGCCAGCAGGACAGGGGGCGCGACGTACGAGCAGTACTTC	CASRTGGATYEQYF
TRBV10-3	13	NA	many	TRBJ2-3	TGTGCCATCTTAGAGCCGCTAGAGGATACGCAGTATTTT	CAILEPLEDTQYF
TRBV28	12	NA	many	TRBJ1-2	TGTGCCAGCAGTTCCCGTGACTATGGCTACACCTTC	CASSSRDYGYTF
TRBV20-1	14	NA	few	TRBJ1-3	TGCAGTGCTAGTGACAGAGTCTCTGGAAACACCATATATTTT	CSASDRVSGNTIYF
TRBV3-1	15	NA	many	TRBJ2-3	TGTGCCAGCAGCCAACCGCGGCCTAGCACAGATACGCAGTATTTT	CASSQPRPSTDTQYF
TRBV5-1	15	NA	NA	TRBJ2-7	TGCGCCAGCAGCCCAGGTATAGGACAGCTCTACGAGCAGTACTTC	CASSPGIGQLYEQYF
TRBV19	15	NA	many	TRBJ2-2	TGTGCCAGTAGTATAGACTCTTCGAACACCGGGGAGCTGTTTTTT	CASSIDSSNTGELFF
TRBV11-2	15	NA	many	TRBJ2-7	TGTGCCAGCAGCTTCATTAGGGGCCGGGCCTACGAGCAGTACTTC	CASSFIRGRAYEQYF
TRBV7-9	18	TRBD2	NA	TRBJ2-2	TGTGCCAGCTGCTTGGGACTAGCGGGGCCCGCAAACACCGGGGAGCTGTTTTTT	CASCLGLAGPANTGELFF
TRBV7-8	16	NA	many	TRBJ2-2	TGTGCCAGCAGCTTAAGAACAGTCGAAGGGACCGGGGAGCTGTTTTTT	CASSLRTVEGTGELFF
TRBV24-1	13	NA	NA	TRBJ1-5	TGTGCCACCAGTGACTATAGCAATCAGCCCCAGCATTTT	CATSDYSNQPQHF
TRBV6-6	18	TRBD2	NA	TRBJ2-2	TGTGCCAGCAGTTACAACGGAGGACTAGCGGTTAACACCGGGGAGCTGTTTTTT	CASSYNGGLAVNTGELFF
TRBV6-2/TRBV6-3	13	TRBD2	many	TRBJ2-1	TGTGCCAGCATTCGTAGCGGGGGGGATGAGCAGTTCTTC	CASIRSGGDEQFF
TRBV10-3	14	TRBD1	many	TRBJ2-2	TGTGCCATCGGACAGGGGGGTAACACCGGGGAGCTGTTTTTT	CAIGQGGNTGELFF
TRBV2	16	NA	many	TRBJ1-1	TGTGCCAGCAGTGACGCTCTGGGTACGGGCATCACTGAAGCTTTCTTT	CASSDALGTGITEAFF
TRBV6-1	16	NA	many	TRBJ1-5	TGTGCCAGCAGTGAACGGCGGTACAGGGCTGGGCAGCCCCAGCATTTT	CASSERRYRAGQPQHF
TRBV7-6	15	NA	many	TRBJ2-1	TGTGCCAGCAGCCCAGGAGACTTCGCGGGCGCTGAGCAGTTCTTC	CASSPGDFAGAEQFF
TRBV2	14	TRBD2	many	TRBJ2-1	TGTGCCAGCAATAAGGCGGGAGGGTCCAATGAGCAGTTCTTC	CASNKAGGSNEQFF
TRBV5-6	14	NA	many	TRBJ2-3	TGTGCCAGCAGCTTGACGAGGAACACAGATACGCAGTATTTT	CASSLTRNTDTQYF
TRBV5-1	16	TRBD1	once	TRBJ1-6	TGCGCCAGCAGCGACCGAGCCGGGACAGGGATTTCACCCCTCCACTTT	CASSDRAGTGISPLHF
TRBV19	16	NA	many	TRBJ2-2	TGTGCCAGTAGTAACCGGGACACAATGAACACCGGGGAGCTGTTTTTT	CASSNRDTMNTGELFF
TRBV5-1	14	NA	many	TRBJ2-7	TGCGCCAGCAGCCCCCAGAGCGGGTCGTACGAGCAGTACTTC	CASSPQSGSYEQYF
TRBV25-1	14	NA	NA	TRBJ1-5	TGTGCCAGCAGTTTACAGGGCCGCAATCAGCCCCAGCATTTT	CASSLQGRNQPQHF
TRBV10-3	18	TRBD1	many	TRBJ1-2	TGTGCCATCAGTGAGTTCCTCGGACAGGGGGGGGCTAACTATGGCTACACCTTC	CAISEFLGQGGANYGYTF
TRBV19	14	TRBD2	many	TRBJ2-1	TGTGCCAGTAGTATAAGCGGGGGGGTTAATGAGCAGTTCTTC	CASSISGGVNEQFF
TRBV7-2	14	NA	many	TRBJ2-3	TGTGCCAGCAATTCGGGATCCCTCACAGATACGCAGTATTTT	CASNSGSLTDTQYF
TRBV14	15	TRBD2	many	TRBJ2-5	TGTGCCAGCAGTCAGGGACTAGCGGATCAAGAGACCCAGTACTTC	CASSQGLADQETQYF
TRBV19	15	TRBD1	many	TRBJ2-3	TGTGCCACCCAGAAAGGCGGGACAGGGAAAGATACGCAGTATTTT	CATQKGGTGKDTQYF
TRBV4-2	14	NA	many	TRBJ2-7	TGTGCCAGCAGCCAAGGGGGGCCAGGCAACGAGCAGTACTTC	CASSQGGPGNEQYF
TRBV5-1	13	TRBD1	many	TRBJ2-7	TGCGCCAGCGGAGGGGACAGGGGCCACGAGCAGTACTTC	CASGGDRGHEQYF
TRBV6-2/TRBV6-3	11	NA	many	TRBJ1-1	TGTGCCAGCGCCCTACGGCCTGAAGCTTTCTTT	CASALRPEAFF
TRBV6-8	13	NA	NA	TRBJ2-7	TGTGCCAGCAGTGAAGAGGACAGATACGAGCAGTACTTC	CASSEEDRYEQYF
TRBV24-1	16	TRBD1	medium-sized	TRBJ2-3	TGTGCCACCAGTGATTCTAGGACAGGAGGCACAGATACGCAGTATTTT	CATSDSRTGGTDTQYF